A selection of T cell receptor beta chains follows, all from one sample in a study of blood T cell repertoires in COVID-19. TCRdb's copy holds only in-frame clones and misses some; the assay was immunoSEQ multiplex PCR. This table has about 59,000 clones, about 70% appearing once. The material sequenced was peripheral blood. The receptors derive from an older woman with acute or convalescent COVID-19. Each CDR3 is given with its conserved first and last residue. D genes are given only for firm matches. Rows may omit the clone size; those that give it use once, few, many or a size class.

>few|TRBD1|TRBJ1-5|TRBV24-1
CATSEGTELSNQPQHF
TGTGCCACCAGTGAGGGGACAGAGCTTAGCAATCAGCCCCAGCATTTT
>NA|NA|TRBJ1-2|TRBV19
CASSIDQWGYTF
TGTGCCAGTAGTATAGATCAGTGGGGCTACACCTTC
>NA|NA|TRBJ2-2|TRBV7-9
CASSLISGSGELFF
TGTGCCAGCAGCTTGATTAGCGGTTCCGGGGAGCTGTTTTTT
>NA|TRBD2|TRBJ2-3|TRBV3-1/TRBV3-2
CASSQGAGTDTQYF
TGTGCCAGCAGCCAGGGAGCGGGGACAGATACGCAGTATTTT
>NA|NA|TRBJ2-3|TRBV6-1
CASSEQGGTYADTQYF
TGTGCCAGCAGTGAACAAGGAGGGACGTACGCAGATACGCAGTATTTT
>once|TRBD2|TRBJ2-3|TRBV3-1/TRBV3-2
CASSQGLAGATDTQYF
TGTGCCAGCAGCCAAGGGCTAGCGGGGGCCACAGATACGCAGTATTTT
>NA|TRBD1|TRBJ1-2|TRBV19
CASSMGQGARNYGYTF
TGTGCCAGTAGTATGGGACAGGGGGCGCGGAACTATGGCTACACCTTC
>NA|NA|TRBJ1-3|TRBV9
CASSVGQGLTGTPRVSGNTIYF
TGTGCCAGCAGCGTAGGTCAAGGCCTGACAGGAACACCTAGGGTCTCTGGAAACACCATATATTTT
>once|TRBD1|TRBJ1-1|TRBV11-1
CASTRDRDPEAFF
TGTGCCAGCACTAGGGACAGGGATCCTGAAGCTTTCTTT
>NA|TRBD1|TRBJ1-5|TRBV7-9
CASSLGTGSQPQHF
TGTGCCAGCAGCCTCGGGACAGGGAGTCAGCCCCAGCATTTT
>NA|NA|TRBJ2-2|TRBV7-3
CASSLGSSGTGELFF
TGTGCCAGCAGCTTAGGGTCGAGCGGCACCGGGGAGCTGTTTTTT
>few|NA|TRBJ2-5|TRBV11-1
CASSLAGGRLETQYF
TGTGCCAGCAGCTTAGCCGGGGGTCGGTTAGAGACCCAGTACTTC
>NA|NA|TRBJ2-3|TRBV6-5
CASRPGAWTDTQYF
TGTGCCAGCAGGCCAGGGGCGTGGACAGATACGCAGTATTTT
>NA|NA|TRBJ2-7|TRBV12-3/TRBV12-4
CASLRGSAYEQYF
TGTGCCAGTTTGAGAGGTTCGGCCTACGAGCAGTACTTC
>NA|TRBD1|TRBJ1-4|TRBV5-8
CASSFGTGGEKLFF
TGTGCCAGCAGCTTCGGGACAGGGGGCGAAAAACTGTTTTTT
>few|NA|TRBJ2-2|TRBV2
CAILGTAVNTGELFF
TGTGCCATCCTCGGCACGGCGGTGAACACCGGGGAGCTGTTTTTT
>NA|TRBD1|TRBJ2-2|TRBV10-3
CAISERQGAGELFF
TGTGCCATCAGTGAGCGGCAGGGGGCCGGGGAGCTGTTTTTT
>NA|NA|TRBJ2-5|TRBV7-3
CASSPPGAEKETQYF
TGTGCCAGCAGCCCTCCCGGAGCGGAAAAAGAGACCCAGTACTTC
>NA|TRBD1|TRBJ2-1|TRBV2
CASSRDRSYNEQFF
TGTGCCAGCTCCCGGGACAGGTCCTACAATGAGCAGTTCTTC
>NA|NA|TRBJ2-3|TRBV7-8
CASSPRTTSTDTQYF
TGTGCCAGCAGCCCTCGGACAACTAGCACAGATACGCAGTATTTT
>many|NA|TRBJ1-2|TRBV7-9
CASSLAGGQGGGYTF
TGTGCCAGCAGCTTAGCGGGGGGGCAGGGAGGAGGCTACACCTTC
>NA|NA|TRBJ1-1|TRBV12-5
CASGLGTTTEAFF
TGTGCTAGTGGTTTGGGGACAACGACTGAAGCTTTCTTT
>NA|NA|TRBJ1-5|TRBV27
CASSPGHLVSNQPQHF
TGTGCCAGCAGCCCCGGACATCTCGTATCTAATCAGCCCCAGCATTTT
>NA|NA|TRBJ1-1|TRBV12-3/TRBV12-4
CASTGQGHTEAFF
TGTGCCAGCACAGGCCAGGGTCACACTGAAGCTTTCTTT
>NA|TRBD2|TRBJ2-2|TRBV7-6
CASSPLPPGLAGGGNTGELFF
TGTGCCAGCAGCCCACTCCCGCCGGGACTAGCGGGGGGAGGAAACACCGGGGAGCTGTTTTTT
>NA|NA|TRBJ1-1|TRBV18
CASQRGAEAFF
TGTGCCAGCCAACGGGGGGCAGAAGCTTTCTTT
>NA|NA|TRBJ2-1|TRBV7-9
CASSLLGEGNEQFF
TGTGCCAGCAGCCTCTTAGGGGAAGGCAATGAGCAGTTCTTC
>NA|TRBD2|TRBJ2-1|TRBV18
CASSPTSGGKQFF
TGTGCCAGCTCACCAACCAGCGGGGGTAAGCAGTTCTTC
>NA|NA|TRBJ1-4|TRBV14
CASSQEGDRWKKLFF
TGTGCCAGCAGCCAAGAAGGTGACAGATGGAAAAAACTGTTTTTT
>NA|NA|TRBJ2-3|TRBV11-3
CASSKTGQASTDTQYF
TGTGCCAGCTCCAAAACTGGGCAAGCTAGCACAGATACGCAGTATTTT
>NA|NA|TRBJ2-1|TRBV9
CASSATRSSYNEQFF
TGTGCCAGCAGCGCGACTAGAAGCTCCTACAATGAGCAGTTCTTC
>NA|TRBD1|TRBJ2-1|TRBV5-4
CASRLGISDRGHNEQFF
TGTGCCAGCAGACTGGGAATCTCGGACAGGGGGCACAATGAGCAGTTCTTC
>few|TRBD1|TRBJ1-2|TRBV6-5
CASSYSGTVAYGYTF
TGTGCCAGCAGTTACTCTGGGACAGTTGCGTATGGCTACACCTTC
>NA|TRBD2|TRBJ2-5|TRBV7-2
CASSLGGLAFTRVETQYF
TGTGCCAGCAGCTTAGGGGGACTAGCATTCACAAGGGTGGAGACCCAGTACTTC
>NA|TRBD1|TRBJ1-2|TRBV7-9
CATHDDREILGYGYTF
TGTGCCACCCACGACGACAGGGAGATCTTGGGCTATGGCTACACCTTC
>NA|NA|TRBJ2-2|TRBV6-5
CASSYSQISSLGELFF
TGTGCCAGCAGTTACTCGCAGATATCTAGCCTCGGGGAGCTGTTTTTT
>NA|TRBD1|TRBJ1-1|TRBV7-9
CASSPMTGGMNTEAFF
TGTGCCAGCAGCCCCATGACAGGGGGGATGAACACTGAAGCTTTCTTT
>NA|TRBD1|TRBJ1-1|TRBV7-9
CASSRGQALNTEAFF
TGTGCCAGCAGCCGGGGACAGGCCTTGAACACTGAAGCTTTCTTT
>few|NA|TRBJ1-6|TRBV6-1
CASSEASLGGGGDSPLHF
TGTGCCAGCAGTGAAGCGTCGCTCGGGGGGGGTGGGGATTCACCCCTCCACTTT
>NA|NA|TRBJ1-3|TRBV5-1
CASSPGQLGNTIYF
TGCGCCAGCAGCCCTGGACAGCTTGGAAACACCATATATTTT
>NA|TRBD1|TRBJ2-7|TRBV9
CASSVETGGTYEQYF
TGTGCCAGCAGCGTAGAGACAGGGGGAACCTACGAGCAGTACTTC
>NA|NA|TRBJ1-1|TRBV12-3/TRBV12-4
CASSFGVQAFF
TGTGCCAGCAGTTTCGGGGTGCAAGCTTTCTTT
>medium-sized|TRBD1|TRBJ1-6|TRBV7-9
CASSLAGGQGLSPLHF
TGTGCCAGCAGCTTAGCGGGGGGACAGGGTCTATCACCCCTCCACTTT
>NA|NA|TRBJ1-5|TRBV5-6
CASSRTEYSNQPQHF
TGTGCCAGCTCCCGGACAGAATATAGCAATCAGCCCCAGCATTTT
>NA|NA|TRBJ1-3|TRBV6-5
CAGSYHGAGNTIYF
TGTGCCGGCAGTTACCACGGGGCTGGAAACACCATATATTTT
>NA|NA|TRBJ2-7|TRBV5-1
CASSLGPGSSYEQYF
TGCGCCAGCAGCTTGGGGCCGGGAAGCTCCTACGAGCAGTACTTC
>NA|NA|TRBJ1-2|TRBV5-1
CASSLVDSINYGYTF
TGCGCCAGCAGCTTGGTTGACAGTATCAACTATGGCTACACCTTC
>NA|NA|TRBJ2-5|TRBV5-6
CASSPRFGMETQYF
TGTGCCAGCAGCCCTCGATTCGGGATGGAGACCCAGTACTTC
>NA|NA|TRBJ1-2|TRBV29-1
CSVAELTNSYGYTF
TGCAGCGTTGCTGAGCTTACCAATTCCTATGGCTACACCTTC
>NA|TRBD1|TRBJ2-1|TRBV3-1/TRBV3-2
CASSQENRGRGNEQFF
TGTGCCAGCAGCCAAGAAAACAGGGGGCGCGGGAATGAGCAGTTCTTC